This entry describes one TCR beta chain. The antigen is unknown. In the sort, naive CD8 T cells were defined as CD8+CD4-CCR7+CD45RA+. Libraries of bulk TCR were made by previously described methods (with listed TCR primers). TCRdb passed the PCR reads through MiXCR, listing each CDR3 protein once. The sample has hundreds of thousands of distinct CDR3 sequences; 24% are singletons. This specimen belongs to a study of molecular identifiers for immune sequencing clone quantification. The CDR3 contains 16 residues. Per germline, CDR1 SEHNR and CDR2 FQNEAQ (reference sequence). V trimming: 0 bases; J trimming: 2 bases; junction bases outside the gene matches: 4. Study observations and caveats: Clonotypes surpassing 20 RNA copies contained over 98% of effector molecules, versus under 1% in naive cells. Spiked Jurkat TCR RNA equal to one cell could reportedly be picked out among 850,000 to 1,000,000 naive cells.

This TCR was recovered from a human donor in good health. Some libraries in this study had Jurkat cell RNA spiked in. The J gene is TRBJ2-1, the V gene TRBV7-9; 7 nucleotides agree with TRBD2. Sequenced material: naive CD8+ T cells from blood, with Jurkat cell RNA spiked in. Regarding subset: FACS-sorted CD8+CD4-CCR7+CD45RA+ naive T cells. This CDR3 reads CASSLAGLVPYNEQFF. The CDR3 region has the DNA TGTGCCAGCAGCTTAGCCGGACTAGTTCCCTACAATGAGCAGTTCTTC.